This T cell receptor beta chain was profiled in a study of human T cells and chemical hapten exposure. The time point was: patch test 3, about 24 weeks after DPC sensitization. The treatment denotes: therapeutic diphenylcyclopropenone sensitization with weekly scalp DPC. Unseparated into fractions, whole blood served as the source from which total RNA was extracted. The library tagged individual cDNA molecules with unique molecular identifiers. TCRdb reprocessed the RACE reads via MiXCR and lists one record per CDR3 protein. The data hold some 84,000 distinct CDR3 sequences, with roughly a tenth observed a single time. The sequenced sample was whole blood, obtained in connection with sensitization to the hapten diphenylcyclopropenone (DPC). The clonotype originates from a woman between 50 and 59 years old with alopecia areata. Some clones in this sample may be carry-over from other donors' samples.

CDR3 sequence reads: CSAWVRGEETQYF. The CDR3 DNA sequence: TGCAGCGCCTGGGTCAGGGGCGAAGAGACCCAGTACTTC. This chain links TRBV29-1 with TRBJ2-5, with D perhaps matching TRBD1 (6 bases). Germline CDR1 is SQVTM and CDR2 is ANQGSEA. The V and J ends lost 7 bases and 3 bases respectively, with 15 bases between them. This CDR3 has 13 residues.